This T cell receptor (beta chain) is from a study of T cell changes during pregnancy in multiple sclerosis. Profiling relied on immunoSEQ multiplex PCR, and the TCRdb table lists in-frame clones only, not all of them. The table has some 79,000 clones, around nine tenths seen once. The V end lost 1 base, the J end lost 0 bases, and 17 bases lay between the germline ends. The germline V gene encodes CDR1 SGHNT and CDR2 YYREEE (reference sequence). This CDR3 spans 17 amino acids. Sequenced here: CD4+ T cells from peripheral blood mononuclear cells, sampled in the second trimester of pregnancy. V usage is TRBV5-4 and J usage is TRBJ2-7, with D tentatively TRBD1 (6 bases). The receptor was isolated from a female donor with multiple sclerosis, enrolled in a pregnancy study. CDR3 nucleotide sequence: TGTGCCAGCAGCTTGACAGGGTCGGCGCTGAGCTCCTACGAGCAGTACTTC. This encodes CASSLTGSALSSYEQYF.